This T cell receptor beta chain is from a study of pediatric ulcerative colitis. Study context: Disease was pancolitis in several and left-sided in two, histology-confirmed.

Study outcomes and limitations: Blood samples from a couple of patients yielded substantially fewer templates and were excluded from blood-rectal overlap analysis. A couple of rectal clonotypes were found only in ulcerative colitis patients, all of them.

As regards this clone: What it binds is unknown.

Sequencing was at survey level. Repertoires were generated with immunoSEQ multiplex PCR, while TCRdb's copy carries only in-frame clones and drops some. The top ten hold around 7% of the sample, which has some 9,100 clones, roughly 88% seen once. What was sequenced was blood. The TCR originated in a girl aged 10 to 17 with moderate ulcerative colitis.

The CDR3 loop is CASSERTSFYGYTF. In DNA, the CDR3 is TGTGCCAGCAGTGAAAGAACAAGCTTCTATGGCTACACCTTC. The chain is built from TRBV25-1 and TRBJ1-2; D gene unclear. The CDR3 spans 14 residues. The V and J ends lost 2 bases and 4 bases respectively, with 11 bases between them. The germline V gene has CDR1 MGHDK and CDR2 SYGVNS.